The T cell receptor (beta chain) under discussion was sequenced for a study of CD8+ T cells in alopecia areata (dated by TCRdb to the late 2010s). Study-wide context: The study used high-throughput TCRbeta sequencing to examine T cell clonal expansion in alopecia areata, in both the C3H/HeJ mouse model and human patients. Human TCRbeta sequencing covered scalp tissue and sorted CD4+ and CD8+ peripheral blood T cells from patchy and totalis/universalis alopecia areata patients and healthy controls. Scalp clonality was compared among normal scalp (n=4), patchy alopecia areata scalp (n=8), and alopecia totalis/universalis scalp (n=8). RNA was extracted with the PAXgene miRNA kit for fixed scalp, the miRNeasy kit for PBMCs, and the RNeasy kit for mouse skin. TCRbeta CDR3 regions were amplified by immunoSEQ multiplex PCR with 35 Vbeta forward and 13 Jbeta reverse primers.

After PBMCs were isolated by density centrifugation and stained for CD3, CD4 and CD8, a FACSAria was used to sort CD4+ and CD8+ T cells. Scalp biopsies and blood samples were provided by unaffected controls. V is reduced by 0 bases and J by 4 bases, leaving a spacing of 6 bases between them. The CDR3, cysteine through phenylalanine, is 13 amino acids long. Only the CDR3 part of the read is kept: 39 bases, read in frame from the first base. Sequences MGHRA (CDR1) and YSYEKL (CDR2) are obtained from the germline V gene. Study-wide conclusions, independent of this receptor: TCR sequences shared between patients were less clear than in mice, possibly partly because of HLA diversity in the patient population. Higher clonality and more expanded CD8+ clones were observed in lesional scalp than in normal scalp, particularly in alopecia totalis/universalis, a finding suggestive of antigenic drive. Unlike mouse skin, which is dominated by gammadelta T cells, normal human skin has resident alphabeta T cells that are also sequenced, and this complicates analysis of the scalp TCR repertoire.

Comments on this clone: Its cognate antigen has yet to be identified. No much larger clone is present one base from it, and per-base qualities are unavailable.

Library method: the immunoSEQ multiplex PCR assay. RNA was extracted from all samples and reverse transcribed into cDNA as template for TCR sequencing. First-strand cDNA was synthesized using SuperScript III with a 2:1 mix of oligo-dT and random hexamers. A synthetic immune receptor repertoire was used to gauge amplification bias, and whatever bias remained was removed computationally. In the source study's methods: After raw reads were preprocessed to remove errors, the CDR3 was defined following IMGT conventions as running from the conserved cysteine to phenylalanine. Clonality was computed as 1 minus the Shannon entropy, with the entropy normalized by log2 of the number of productive unique TCRs. CD4 or CD8 identity of scalp clones was inferred by cross-referencing scalp TCRbeta sequences with sorted blood CD4 and CD8 repertoires. This immuneACCESS table, as held by TCRdb, lists in-frame sequences with V and J called but not all clones. Of the missing ones, under half trace to an unresolved V gene in checked studies; the others have no known cause. V, J and clone size are taken as reported in that table, and D and trimming were inferred from the DNA itself. This sample comprises about 200,000 clones, roughly three fifths of them detected only once. Of the sample, roughly 5.3% is held by the ten largest clones.

Sequenced material: CD8+ T cells sorted from blood. This clonotype originated in a human donor in good health. The V and J genes are TRBV4-1 and TRBJ1-1, with the D gene uncertain. In nucleotides, the sequence is TGCGCCAGCAGCCAAGAGTGGGTCACTGAAGCTTTCTTT. It specifies CASSQEWVTEAFF.